Listed here are 11 T cell receptor beta chains from one sample, sequenced in a study of T cells in Graves' hyperthyroidism and ophthalmopathy. Amplification of TCR beta CDR3 regions used RNA as the template. The HTBI primer set drove a first-round RT-PCR of the TCR CDR3. TCRdb passed the multiplex PCR reads through MiXCR, listing each CDR3 protein once. The sample lists about 400,000 distinct CDR3 sequences; approximately 14% were seen once. What was sequenced was blood. All receptors come from a woman aged 18-29 years with Graves' hyperthyroidism that later progressed to Graves' ophthalmopathy.

This clonotype was observed at least ten times. This chain uses TRBV12-5 with TRBJ1-2; 7 nucleotides match TRBD1. The V segment lost 1 base and the J segment 5 bases; nucleotides outside the gene matches: 7. The CDR3 consists of 15 residues. CDR1 is LGHNT and CDR2 is FRNRAP in the germline V gene. The DNA for the CDR3 is TGTGCTAGTGGTTTGGACCGGGACAGCATTTATGGCTACACCTTC. This sequence encodes CASGLDRDSIYGYTF.

The chain's CDR3 is CSVSDRGLTSRLHF. The CDR3 nucleotides are TGCAGTGTTTCGGACAGGGGCCTAACCAGCCGTCTACATTTT. This sequence joins TRBV20-1 and TRBJ1-5, with TRBD1 matching over 9 bases. This CDR3 spans 14 amino acids. V gave up 7 bases and J gave up 16 bases; unmatched junction bases: 20. CDR1 and CDR2 (germline): DFQATT, SNEGSKA (reference sequence).

Of note for this clonotype: Possible read error: a much larger clone is one base away. The final CDR3 position lacks the conserved phenylalanine or tryptophan, pointing to a likely read error. The gene calls are TRBV6-5 and TRBJ2-5, with D uncertain. CDR1 and CDR2 (germline): MNHEY, SVGAGI. The CDR3 sequence is 13 residues long. DNA of the CDR3: TGTGCCAGCAGCTACTTGGGCCAAGAGACCCAGTACCTC. Its protein product is CASSYLGQETQYL.

This clonotype has a count of ten or more. V and J are TRBV12-3 or TRBV12-4 and TRBJ1-2, with D possibly TRBD1 on 5 matching bases. The V gene lost 1 base and the J gene lost 2 bases, with 11 bases spanning the gap. This CDR3 has 15 amino acids. This CDR3 reads CASSLGRDPNYGYTF. The CDR3, as DNA: TGTGCCAGCAGTTTAGGCCGGGACCCAAACTATGGCTACACCTTC.

The V and J genes are TRBV7-2 and TRBJ2-1, with D possibly TRBD2 on 6 matching bases. CDR1 is SGHTA, CDR2 FQGNSA, per germline. This CDR3 comprises 18 residues. The germline V and J ends were trimmed by 4 bases and 8 bases, with 27 bases remaining between them. The CDR3, as DNA: TGTGCCAGCAGCTCCAGATACCAATCACGACTAGTGACGGATGAGCAGTTCTTC. Translation gives CASSSRYQSRLVTDEQFF.

This clonotype was counted ten times or more. The chain combines TRBV6-1 with TRBJ2-7; TRBD1 is a possible D gene (6 bases). Germline-derived CDR1 and CDR2 are MNHNS and SASEGT. The CDR3 contains 13 residues. V was shortened by 10 bases and J by 0 bases, with 13 bases between the two germline ends. The chain's CDR3 is CATERGGSYEQYF. The CDR3 bases are TGTGCCACCGAACGAGGGGGCTCCTACGAGCAGTACTTC.

This clonotype has a handful of counts. The J gene is TRBJ2-1, the V gene TRBV9; TRBD2 agrees at 7 bases. The CDR3 totals 16 residues. Germline V gives CDR1 SGDLS, CDR2 YYNGEE. J gave up 2 bases and V 4 bases, and 9 bases lay outside the gene matches. This CDR3 reads CASSPTGGRAYNEQFF. In DNA, the CDR3 is TGTGCCAGCAGCCCTACTGGGGGGAGGGCCTACAATGAGCAGTTCTTC. The variable domain in full, with the rest retrieved from reference TRBV9 and TRBJ2-1, is DSGVTQTPKHLITATGQRVTLRCSPRSGDLSVYWYQQSLDQGLQFLIQYYNGEERAKGNILERFSAQQFPDLHSELNLSSLELGDSALYFCASSPTGGRAYNEQFFGPGTRLTVL.

The rearrangement joins TRBV3-1 to TRBJ1-1; D remains ambiguous. Germline CDR1 LGHDT, CDR2 YNNKEL (reference sequence). The CDR3 covers 14 residues. The ends were cut back, 4 bases at V and 2 bases at J, with 11 bases in the middle. The CDR3 region has the DNA TGTGCCAGCAGCCCCCGTACGAGAAACACTGAAGCTTTCTTT. Its translation: CASSPRTRNTEAFF.

There are a few counts of this clonotype. The chain is built from TRBV5-1 and TRBJ2-1, with 7 bases identical to TRBD1. V lost 4 bases to trimming and J lost 6 bases; unmatched junction nucleotides: 7. Germline loops: CDR1 SGHRS, CDR2 YFSETQ. The CDR3 runs to 14 residues. The CDR3 DNA sequence: TGCGCCAGCAGCCATGACAGGGCACGCAATGAGCAGTTCTTC. This translates into CASSHDRARNEQFF. The entire variable domain, with the rest obtained from reference TRBV5-1 and TRBJ2-1, is as follows: KAGVTQTPRYLIKTRGQQVTLSCSPISGHRSVSWYQQTPGQGLQFLFEYFSETQRNKGNFPGRFSGRQFSNSRSEMNVSTLELGDSALYLCASSHDRARNEQFFGPGTRLTVL.

V gene TRBV7-9 combines with J gene TRBJ2-7, with 8 bases lining up with TRBD2. CDR1 is SEHNR, CDR2 FQNEAQ, per germline (reference sequence). The trim removed 2 bases at V and 2 bases at J, leaving 8 bases unmatched. CDR3 length: 16 amino acids. The CDR3 here is CASSLILSGSPYEQYF. The DNA for the CDR3 is TGTGCCAGCAGCTTAATTCTGAGCGGGAGCCCCTACGAGCAGTACTTC.

In this sample, this clonotype turned up many times. This rearrangement joins TRBV28 to TRBJ2-7; either TRBD1 or TRBD2 may fit D (5 bases each). Deletions cut 4 bases from V and 3 bases from J, with 13 bases between. This CDR3 spans 14 amino acids. Germline CDR1 MDHEN, CDR2 SYDVKM. The CDR3 bases are TGTGCCAGCAGTTCCGGGACGTGGGACTACGAGCAGTACTTC. This sequence encodes CASSSGTWDYEQYF.